Sequencing of this T cell receptor (beta chain) was carried out in a study of tumor-infiltrating lymphocytes in primary liver carcinoma. Joint extraction of RNA and DNA used about 17-30 mg of bulk tissue that was unsorted. Points on this clonotype: The junction does not match germline at one end; this may be a read error.

The CDR3 is 12 amino acids. Germline loops: CDR1 SGHAT, CDR2 FQNNGV. The authors made TCR beta cDNA from approximately 500 ng total RNA with a constant-region primer. Sequencing libraries for TCR beta derived from three nested multiplex PCR rounds that used slightly modified ARM-PCR. It was with TRBV1-TRBV30 forward primers and a C-beta reverse primer that the first two PCR rounds were run, at 10 to 11 cycles each. TCRdb reprocessed the multiplex PCR reads via MiXCR and lists one record per CDR3 protein. The sample includes approximately 92,000 distinct CDR3 sequences, approximately 71% of them seen just once.

The gene calls are TRBV11-2 and TRBJ1-1; D possibly corresponds to TRBD1 (5 bases). This sequence was found in a woman in her sixties with primary liver carcinoma and hepatitis B virus infection. The sequencing sample was made of liver tumor tissue from sampling region 5. Subset reported: tumor region T5, tumor centre. CDR3 residues: CDSSSKQAEALF. In DNA form, the CDR3 reads TGTGATAGCAGCTCTAAACAGGCTGAAGCTCTCTTT.